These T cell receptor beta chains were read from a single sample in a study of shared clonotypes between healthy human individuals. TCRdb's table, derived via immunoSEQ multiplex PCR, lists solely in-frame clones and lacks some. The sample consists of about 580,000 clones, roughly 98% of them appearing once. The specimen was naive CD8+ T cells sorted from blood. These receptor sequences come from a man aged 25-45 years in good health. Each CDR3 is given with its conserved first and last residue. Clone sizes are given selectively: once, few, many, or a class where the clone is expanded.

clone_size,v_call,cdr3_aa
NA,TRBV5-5,CASSSAGTGFAEAFF
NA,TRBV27,CASSLSRAYEQYF
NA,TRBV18,CASSQQGEPYEQYF
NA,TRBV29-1,CSVTFRGQGTDTQYF
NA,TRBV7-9,CASNRGNRPYEQYF
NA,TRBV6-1,CASSETGATGELFF
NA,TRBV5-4,CASSIAGTGRNTGELFF
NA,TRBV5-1,CASSRREDTEAFF
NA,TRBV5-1,CASSLAHRGAYEQYF
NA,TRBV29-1,CSVERRDRASYEQYF
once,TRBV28,CASSFMGSVSYEQYF
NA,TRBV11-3,CASSLSGRRHEQFF
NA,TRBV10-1,CASIKGSLADYYEQYF
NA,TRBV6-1,CASRIENTGELFF
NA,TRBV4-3,CASSQDLAPRGTDTQYF
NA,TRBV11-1,CASSFGNSLQLRYQETQYF
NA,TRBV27,CASSMTAPDTQYF
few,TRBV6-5,CASATGFSSYEQYF
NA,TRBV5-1,CASSRRTDVNTGELFF
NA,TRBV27,CASSFWGGDEKLFF
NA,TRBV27,CASSLSTGLGYGYTF
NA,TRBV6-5,CASSLTGGNSNQPQHF
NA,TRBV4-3,CASSRTLQGTSGRETQYF
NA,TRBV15,CATSSGLAVGDTQYF
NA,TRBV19,CASSISGPGELFF
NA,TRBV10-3,CAISPGQGWDTGELFF